This T cell receptor (beta chain) derives from a study of OX40 agonist ivuxolimab in advanced cancers. About the study: Partial responses were achieved by three patients: one hepatocellular carcinoma, two cutaneous melanoma.

A note on this clone: What it binds is not known.

TCRdb keeps only in-frame clones here, not all; method: immunoSEQ multiplex PCR. The profile shows 20,000 to 25,000 clones, roughly 84% of them singletons. Study-level results: Fewer expanded clones were found on average in CD4+ than in CD8+ T cells. Also showing low normalized T-cell clonal expansion were some of the nonresponders.

The sample was CD4+ or CD8+ T cells sorted from blood, taken in a trial of the OX40 agonist ivuxolimab. The receptor's source is an adult with an advanced solid tumor such as melanoma, head and neck, liver or kidney cancer.

The CDR3 nucleotides are TGTGCCAGCAGCTTATGGGACAGGGGCGCAGATACGCAGTATTTT. This sequence encodes CASSLWDRGADTQYF. The rearrangement joins TRBV7-9 to TRBJ2-3, with 10 nucleotides matching TRBD1. The CDR3 length is 15 residues. Trimming cost V 2 bases and J 4 bases; bases outside gene matches: 3. Germline CDR1 is SEHNR and CDR2 is FQNEAQ (reference sequence).